These 9 T cell receptor beta chains came from one sample sequenced in a study of blood T cell repertoires in COVID-19. TCRdb's table, derived via immunoSEQ multiplex PCR, lists solely in-frame clones and lacks some. The data contain some 230,000 clones, roughly 81% of them singletons. The sequenced material came from peripheral blood. Receptors were obtained from a man between 50 and 59 years old who had recovered from COVID-19.

V is TRBV5-4 and J is TRBJ1-2, with D possibly TRBD1 on 5 matching bases. This CDR3 is 15 amino acids long. Germline V CDR1 and CDR2: SGHNT, YYREEE (reference sequence). V was trimmed by 2 bases and J by 2 bases, leaving 13 bases between them. This CDR3 is CASSLMAGPNYGYTF. The CDR3, as DNA: TGTGCCAGCAGCTTAATGGCGGGACCCAACTATGGCTACACCTTC.

The chain carries TRBV6-6 and TRBJ2-7; D not certain. The V end lost 2 bases, the J end lost 5 bases, and 10 bases lay between the germline ends. CDR1 MNHNY and CDR2 SVGAGI come from the germline V gene (reference sequence). This CDR3 comprises 13 residues. The CDR3 protein is CASSYKRPHEQYF. The DNA for the CDR3 is TGTGCCAGCAGTTACAAGCGTCCCCACGAGCAGTACTTC.

This chain joins TRBV6-1 and TRBJ1-1; 7 positions agree with TRBD1. CDR3 length equals 16 residues. V lost 0 bases, J lost 5 bases, and 9 bases stayed unmatched. The germline V gene has CDR1 MNHNS and CDR2 SASEGT. This chain's CDR3 is CASSEAITRGRTEAFF. The CDR3, as DNA: TGTGCCAGCAGTGAAGCGATCACAAGGGGGCGAACTGAAGCTTTCTTT.

CDR3 coding DNA: TGTGCCACCAGCCACCCCGGGGGGACTGGCTACGAGCAGTACTTC. Translation: CATSHPGGTGYEQYF. This chain joins TRBV15 and TRBJ2-7, with 7 bases matching TRBD2. The CDR3 is 15 residues long. J gave up 3 bases and V 5 bases, and 10 bases lay outside the gene matches. The V gene's germline CDR1 is LNHNV and CDR2 YYDKDF (reference sequence).

The CDR3 nucleotides are TGTGCCAGCAGCCAATACCTCGGGAGTTTATCCTACAATGAGCAGTTCTTC. It encodes CASSQYLGSLSYNEQFF. The chain recombines TRBV3-1 (or the pseudogene TRBV3-2) with TRBJ2-1; tentative D call: TRBD2 (6 bases). The ends were cut back, 2 bases at V and 1 base at J, with 15 bases in the middle. This CDR3 contains 17 residues. Germline CDR1 reads LGHDT; CDR2 reads YNNKEL (reference sequence).

This rearrangement joins TRBV6-5 to TRBJ2-7; the D gene is possibly TRBD2 (6 bases). CDR1 is MNHEY, CDR2 SVGAGI, per germline. This CDR3 comprises 16 residues. The V gene lost 0 bases and the J gene lost 6 bases, with 18 bases spanning the gap. The CDR3 loop reads CASSYSRLVPLSEQYF. Written as DNA, the CDR3 is TGTGCCAGCAGTTACTCCAGACTAGTACCCCTTTCCGAGCAGTACTTC.

This clone was counted only a few times. The rearrangement joins TRBV28 to TRBJ2-2; 8 bases map to TRBD1. The trim removed 5 bases at V and 1 base at J, leaving 6 bases unmatched. Germline V CDR1 and CDR2: MDHEN, SYDVKM. The CDR3 has 16 amino acids. The CDR3 loop is CASSGQGFRNTGELFF. CDR3 coding DNA: TGTGCCAGCAGTGGACAGGGCTTTAGGAACACCGGGGAGCTGTTTTTT.

The rearrangement uses TRBV18 and TRBJ1-6; D gene ambiguous. CDR3 size: 15 residues. CDR1 is KGHSH, CDR2 LQKENI, per germline. V lost 3 bases, J lost 8 bases, and 14 bases lay in between. The chain's CDR3 is CASSPFGDGDSPLHF. The CDR3, as DNA: TGTGCCAGCTCACCGTTCGGTGACGGGGATTCACCCCTCCACTTT.

The gene calls are TRBV28 and TRBJ2-7; a possible D gene is TRBD1 (5 bases). The CDR3 has 11 residues. Germline-derived CDR1 and CDR2 are MDHEN and SYDVKM. V lost 3 bases, J lost 8 bases, and 8 bases lay in between. CDR3 amino acids: CASSFRQKQYF. The CDR3 nucleotides read TGTGCCAGCAGTTTCAGACAGAAGCAGTACTTC.